This T cell receptor beta chain emerged from a study of human T cells and chemical hapten exposure. Across the whole study: It was small differences in pooled library volume that mainly caused per-sample TCR yields to vary. Findings and limits, study-wide: Counts of TCRs above 1 in 1000 frequency stayed unchanged with DPC sensitization.

Stated time point: healthy volunteer bleed at 6 weeks. Total RNA was extracted from unfractionated whole blood. This clonotype was seen at least ten times. Its cognate antigen is unknown. This CDR3 comprises 15 residues. Trimming took 5 bases from V and 5 from J; bases not matched to a gene: 10. Germline CDR1 is DFQATT and CDR2 is SNEGSKA (reference sequence). The library labeled individual cDNA molecules by adding unique molecular identifiers to them. Methods used by the authors: Samples contained a median of approximately 100,000 TCRs, with a range of about 23,224 to 690,600. TCRdb reprocessed the RACE reads via MiXCR and lists one record per CDR3 protein. The V and J calls and clone size come from TCRdb's table, not from the authors' own analysis. The table records about 65,000 distinct CDR3 sequences, roughly 6.6% of them present only once.

The chain is built from TRBV20-1 and TRBJ2-3; 10 bases line up with TRBD2. This clonotype originated in a female donor in good health. Some clones in this sample may be carry-over from other donors' samples. Sequences were obtained from whole blood. The CDR3 protein is CSAQLAGDPGDTQYF. The CDR3 DNA reads as TGCAGTGCTCAGCTAGCGGGAGATCCTGGAGATACGCAGTATTTT.